These 29 T cell receptor beta chains originate from one sample sequenced in a study of blood T cell repertoires in COVID-19. The method was immunoSEQ multiplex PCR; TCRdb's version includes in-frame clones alone and lacks a portion of them. The table has over 150,000 clones, roughly 80% seen once; the top ten hold roughly an eighth. Specimen: peripheral blood. Receptor source: a woman aged 45-59 years with acute or convalescent COVID-19.

The V call is TRBV9, the J call TRBJ1-2; 8 bases are shared with TRBD1. The CDR3 is made up of 14 amino acids. Germline V gene lookup returns CDR1 SGDLS and CDR2 YYNGEE. J was trimmed by 7 bases and V by 1 base; bases with no gene match: 6. CDR3 DNA sequence: TGTGCCAGCAGCGTACAGGGGGCGTACGGTGGCTACACCTTC. This sequence encodes CASSVQGAYGGYTF.

The rearrangement links TRBV3-1 (or the pseudogene TRBV3-2) to TRBJ2-1, with TRBD2 as a possible D gene (7 bases). The CDR3 has 15 residues. Trimming stripped 7 bases from V and 4 bases from J, with 17 bases between. Germline V gene data show CDR1 as LGHDT and CDR2 as YNNKEL (reference sequence). CDR3 loop: CASTGGGKNYNEQFF. The CDR3 region has the DNA TGTGCCAGCACGGGCGGGGGCAAAAATTACAATGAGCAGTTCTTC.

The sample holds a few counts of this clone. The rearrangement uses TRBV7-9 and TRBJ1-6; D is possibly TRBD1 (5 bases). The CDR3 covers 14 residues. CDR1 and CDR2 (germline): SEHNR, FQNEAQ (reference sequence). Trimming stripped 3 bases from V and 10 bases from J, with 13 bases between. The CDR3 DNA sequence: TGTGCCAGCAGCTTGGGGCAGGGTGAATCACCCCTCCACTTT. This sequence encodes CASSLGQGESPLHF. The whole variable domain, remainder taken from reference TRBV7-9 and TRBJ1-6, is DTGVSQNPRHKITKRGQNVTFRCDPISEHNRLYWYRQTLGQGPEFLTYFQNEAQLEKSRLLSDRFSAERPKGSFSTLEIQRTEQGDSAMYLCASSLGQGESPLHFGNGTRLTVT.

The chain is built from TRBV12-3 or TRBV12-4 and TRBJ1-4; D is ambiguous. The CDR3 runs to 13 residues. Deletions cut 5 bases from V and 8 bases from J, with 12 bases between. The CDR3 DNA sequence: TGTGCCAGCAGTACCACCACAGAGGAAAAACTGTTTTTT. It is translated as CASSTTTEEKLFF.

The chain couples TRBV7-8 to TRBJ1-4; D gene uncertain. The CDR3 consists of 16 residues. Trimming took 1 base from V and 2 from J, leaving 11 bases between them. Germline CDR1 SGHVS, CDR2 FQNEAQ. For the CDR3, the DNA is TGTGCCAGCAGCTTAGGTAGAATACCGACTAATGAAAAACTGTTTTTT. It is translated as CASSLGRIPTNEKLFF.

V and J are TRBV19 and TRBJ2-7; D unclear. The CDR3 runs 15 residues. Germline CDR1 LNHDA, CDR2 SQIVND (reference sequence). Trimming pared 1 base from V and 6 bases from J, leaving 16 bases between. CDR3 coding DNA: TGTGCCAGTAGTATAGGTGTTGCCAGATCTGGCGAGCAGTACTTC. This codes for CASSIGVARSGEQYF.

The V and J genes are TRBV30 and TRBJ2-7, with a possible D match to TRBD1 (5 bases). The V and J ends lost 3 bases and 3 bases respectively, with 15 bases between them. This CDR3 region has 14 residues. Germline CDR1 GTSNPN, CDR2 SVGIG (reference sequence). The CDR3 coding sequence is TGTGCCTGGAGCCACCCTGGACAAGGCTACGAGCAGTACTTC. Protein sequence: CAWSHPGQGYEQYF.

Only a few counts were recorded for this clone. The chain employs TRBV5-8 and TRBJ2-7, with TRBD1 as a possible D gene (5 bases). Germline V CDR1 and CDR2: SGHTS, YDEGEE. This CDR3 spans 15 amino acids. Trimming cost V 0 bases and J 2 bases, with 12 bases left between them. Here the CDR3 reads CASSLVSDNAYEQYF. The CDR3 nucleotides are TGTGCCAGCAGCTTGGTATCGGACAACGCCTACGAGCAGTACTTC.

The chain couples TRBV24-1 to TRBJ2-6, with D maybe TRBD1 (7 bases). V shed 3 bases and J shed 5 bases, with 19 bases lying between them. There are 18 residues in the CDR3. CDR1 KGHDR and CDR2 SFDVKD come from the germline V gene. The CDR3 loop reads CATSDPAEGAFRANVLTF. The CDR3 bases are TGTGCCACCAGTGATCCTGCGGAGGGGGCCTTTAGGGCCAACGTCCTGACTTTC.

This clone came up once. This sequence joins TRBV6-6 and TRBJ1-1, with D possibly being TRBD1 (5 bases). Trimming removed 8 bases at V and 1 base at J, with 11 bases between. The CDR3 consists of 13 residues. Looked up from germline, CDR1 is MNHNY and CDR2 is SVGAGI (reference sequence). CDR3 bases: TGTGCCAGCTCGGGGGGTCAGAACACTGAAGCTTTCTTT. It specifies CASSGGQNTEAFF.

The V and J genes are TRBV3-1 (or the pseudogene TRBV3-2) and TRBJ2-3; tentative D call: TRBD1 (6 bases). The CDR3 is 15 amino acids. Trimming pared 1 base from V and 3 bases from J, leaving 11 bases between. The germline V gene encodes CDR1 LGHDT and CDR2 YNNKEL (reference sequence). For the CDR3, the DNA is TGTGCCAGCAGCCAAGGGGCAGGGGATACAGATACGCAGTATTTT. Its protein product is CASSQGAGDTDTQYF.

The genes are TRBV13 and TRBJ2-3; TRBD2 agrees at 10 bases. CDR1 PRHDT and CDR2 FYEKMQ come from the germline V gene (reference sequence). This CDR3 spans 15 amino acids. Unmatched junction bases numbered 7, after V lost 5 bases and J lost 5 bases. This CDR3 is CASSRIAGGGDTQYF. The CDR3, as DNA: TGTGCCAGCAGCCGGATAGCGGGAGGCGGAGATACGCAGTATTTT.

This sequence joins TRBV4-1 and TRBJ2-4; TRBD2 matches at 10 bases. The CDR3 spans 16 residues. V trimming: 4 bases; J trimming: 0 bases; junction bases outside the gene matches: 3. Per the germline V gene, CDR1 is MGHRA and CDR2 is YSYEKL. CDR3 sequence reads: CASSPSGGVAKNIQYF. The DNA of the CDR3 is TGCGCCAGCAGCCCGAGCGGGGGGGTAGCCAAAAACATTCAGTACTTC.

The CDR3 region is CASSLGVGLVYEQYF. CDR3 nucleotides: TGTGCCAGCAGCTTAGGTGTAGGACTTGTCTACGAGCAGTACTTC. This rearrangement joins TRBV11-2 to TRBJ2-7, with D perhaps matching TRBD2 (5 bases). V was trimmed by 1 base and J by 3 bases, leaving 13 bases between them. The CDR3 contains 15 residues. Germline V lookup: CDR1 SGHAT, CDR2 FQNNGV.

The rearrangement links TRBV19 to TRBJ1-2; D is undetermined. The CDR3 contains 13 residues. Per germline, CDR1 LNHDA and CDR2 SQIVND (reference sequence). Trimming took 5 bases from V and 5 from J, leaving 12 bases between them. CDR3 sequence reads: CASSLNGGYGYTF. The CDR3, as DNA: TGTGCCAGTAGTCTCAACGGCGGGTATGGCTACACCTTC.

This chain connects TRBV19 to TRBJ1-1; no clear D gene. The CDR3 has 18 residues. V was cut by 2 bases and J by 1 base, with 20 bases left in between. Per germline, CDR1 LNHDA and CDR2 SQIVND (reference sequence). This CDR3 reads CASSILARRDNRNTEAFF. CDR3 nucleotide sequence: TGTGCCAGTAGTATACTGGCGAGGCGCGATAACCGGAACACTGAAGCTTTCTTT.

The rearrangement uses TRBV6-2 or TRBV6-3 and TRBJ1-5, with 10 bases identical to TRBD1. Germline lookup yields CDR1 MNHEY and CDR2 SVGEGT. This CDR3 is 18 amino acids long. Germline trimming cut 6 bases from V and 6 bases from J; bases unmatched to any gene: 17. CDR3 nucleotides: TGTGCCAGCAGATACGGACAGGGGGGGTTATTGCAGGGTCAGCCCCAGCATTTT. Translation: CASRYGQGGLLQGQPQHF.

The rearrangement links TRBV7-2 to TRBJ2-1; 9 bases align to TRBD1. V shed 4 bases and J 0 bases; nucleotides not matched to a gene: 4. Germline assignment: CDR1 SGHTA and CDR2 FQGNSA. The CDR3 extends over 16 amino acids. The CDR3 reads CASSSGTGNSYNEQFF. CDR3 sequence (DNA): TGTGCCAGCAGCTCCGGGACAGGGAACTCCTACAATGAGCAGTTCTTC.

The chain recombines TRBV28 with TRBJ2-7, with TRBD2 matching over 13 bases. The CDR3 loop spans 15 amino acids. Losses at the gene ends were 2 bases for V and 2 bases for J; bases not matched to a gene: 0. The germline CDR1 and CDR2 sequences are MDHEN and SYDVKM. The CDR3 protein is CASSLGTSGTYEQYF. The CDR3 nucleotides are TGTGCCAGCAGTTTAGGGACTAGCGGGACCTACGAGCAGTACTTC.

V is TRBV18 and J is TRBJ2-7, with 7 bases identical to TRBD1. Germline assignment: CDR1 KGHSH and CDR2 LQKENI. The CDR3 is made up of 15 amino acids. With V trimmed by 3 bases and J by 0 bases, 5 bases remained unmatched. The CDR3: CASSPDRVSSYEQYF. CDR3 DNA sequence: TGTGCCAGCTCACCCGACAGGGTTAGCTCCTACGAGCAGTACTTC.

The chain joins TRBV5-1 to TRBJ2-3; 8 nucleotides align to TRBD1. From germline, CDR1 is SGHRS and CDR2 YFSETQ. This CDR3 has 17 amino acids. V gave up 4 bases and J gave up 5 bases; unmatched junction bases: 15. The CDR3 is CASSLTDRAIGVDTQYF. CDR3 coding DNA: TGCGCCAGCAGCCTAACGGACAGGGCGATTGGGGTAGATACGCAGTATTTT.

The genes are TRBV28 and TRBJ1-4; TRBD1 might be the D (6 bases). The CDR3 sequence is 15 residues long. V was clipped by 6 bases and J by 0 bases, with 11 bases between them. Germline values: CDR1 MDHEN, CDR2 SYDVKM. CDR3 in amino acids: CASSHYRATNEKLFF. In nucleotides, the CDR3 is TGTGCCAGCAGCCACTACAGGGCAACTAATGAAAAACTGTTTTTT.

The J gene is TRBJ2-1, the V gene TRBV3-1 (or the pseudogene TRBV3-2); 8 bases agree with TRBD2. After removal of 3 bases from V and 2 bases from J, the junction contained 9 bases not matched to a gene. Germline CDR1 is LGHDT and CDR2 is YNNKEL (reference sequence). The CDR3 has 17 residues. In nucleotides, the CDR3 is TGTGCCAGCAGCCATTCAAGAGCGGGGGTCGCCTACAATGAGCAGTTCTTC. It specifies CASSHSRAGVAYNEQFF.

The chain joins TRBV6-5 to TRBJ1-6; 7 bases are shared with TRBD1. Germline V gives CDR1 MNHEY, CDR2 SVGAGI. The CDR3 consists of 15 residues. V lost 6 bases to trimming and J lost 2 bases; unmatched junction nucleotides: 4. CDR3 protein: CASRTGSAYNSPLHF. In DNA form, the CDR3 reads TGTGCCAGCAGGACAGGGTCCGCCTATAATTCACCCCTCCACTTT.

The V and J genes are TRBV10-2 and TRBJ2-4, with TRBD2 identical over 7 bases. The CDR3 covers 14 residues. With 4 bases clipped from V and 7 bases from J, the junction kept 7 bases outside the gene matches. Germline V gives CDR1 WSHSY, CDR2 SAAADI. CDR3 sequence (DNA): TGCGCCAGCAGTGGCGGGGGAGGACCGAACATTCAGTACTTC. It translates to CASSGGGGPNIQYF.

The chain uses TRBV5-1 and TRBJ2-7, with a possible D match to TRBD2 (6 bases). Trimming pared 0 bases from V and 5 bases from J, leaving 12 bases between. This CDR3 is 14 amino acids long. Germline V gene lookup returns CDR1 SGHRS and CDR2 YFSETQ. The CDR3 coding sequence is TGCGCCAGCAGCTTGGGCGGGGTGGAAGACGAGCAGTACTTC. It specifies CASSLGGVEDEQYF.

The J gene is TRBJ2-1, the V gene TRBV21-1; whether TRBD2, the table's D call, matches the DNA was not checked. TRBV21-1 is recorded as a pseudogene. The CDR3 totals 12 residues. The CDR3 DNA sequence: TGTGCCAGCAGCAGGCGGGTGAATGAGCAGTTCTTC. This gives the protein CASSRRVNEQFF.

The chain employs TRBV28 and TRBJ1-5, with 7 bases identical to TRBD1. The CDR3 is made up of 14 amino acids. V trimming: 8 bases; J trimming: 4 bases; junction bases outside the gene matches: 8. Germline CDR1 and CDR2: MDHEN and SYDVKM. The CDR3 coding sequence is TGTGCCAGCTCCAGGGGGACCCTTAATCAGCCCCAGCATTTT. Translating gives CASSRGTLNQPQHF.

In this sample, this clone turned up a few times. CDR3 in DNA: TGTGCCAGCAGTCTTGGCACAGAAGCTTTCTTT. It specifies CASSLGTEAFF. The genes are TRBV6-5 and TRBJ1-1; no clear D gene. Trimming took 5 bases from V and 8 from J, leaving 9 bases between them. In germline, CDR1 is MNHEY, CDR2 SVGAGI. CDR3 size: 11 residues.